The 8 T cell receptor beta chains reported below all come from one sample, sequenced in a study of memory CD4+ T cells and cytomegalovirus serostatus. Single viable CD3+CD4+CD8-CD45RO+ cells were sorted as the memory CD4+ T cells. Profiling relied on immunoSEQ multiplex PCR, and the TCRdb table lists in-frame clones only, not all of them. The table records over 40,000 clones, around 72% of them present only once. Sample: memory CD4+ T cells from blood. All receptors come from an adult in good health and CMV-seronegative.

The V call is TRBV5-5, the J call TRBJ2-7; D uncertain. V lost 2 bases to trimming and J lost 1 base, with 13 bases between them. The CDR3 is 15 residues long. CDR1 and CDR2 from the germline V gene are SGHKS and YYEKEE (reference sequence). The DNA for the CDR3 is TGTGCCAGCAGCTTCGGCCACGGGTTATCCTACGAGCAGTACTTC. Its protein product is CASSFGHGLSYEQYF.

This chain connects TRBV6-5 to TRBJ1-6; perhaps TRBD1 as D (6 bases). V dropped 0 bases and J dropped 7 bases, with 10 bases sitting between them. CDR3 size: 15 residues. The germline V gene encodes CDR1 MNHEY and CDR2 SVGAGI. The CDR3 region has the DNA TGTGCCAGCAGTTACTCAGGGGGAGAGAATTCACCCCTCCACTTT. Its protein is CASSYSGGENSPLHF.

The CDR3 loop reads CASSATTRGEQFF. CDR3 DNA: TGTGCCAGCAGCGCCACGACTAGAGGAGAGCAGTTCTTC. This chain links TRBV11-2 with TRBJ2-1, with a possible D match to TRBD2 (6 bases). Trimming took off 5 bases at V and 10 bases at J, with 15 bases between the two ends. The germline CDR1 and CDR2 sequences are SGHAT and FQNNGV. This CDR3 contains 13 residues.

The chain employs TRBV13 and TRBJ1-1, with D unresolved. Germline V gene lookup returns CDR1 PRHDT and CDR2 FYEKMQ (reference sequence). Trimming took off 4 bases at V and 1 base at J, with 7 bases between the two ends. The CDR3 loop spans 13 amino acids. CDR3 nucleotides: TGTGCCAGCAGCTCCAGACCGAACACTGAAGCTTTCTTT. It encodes CASSSRPNTEAFF.

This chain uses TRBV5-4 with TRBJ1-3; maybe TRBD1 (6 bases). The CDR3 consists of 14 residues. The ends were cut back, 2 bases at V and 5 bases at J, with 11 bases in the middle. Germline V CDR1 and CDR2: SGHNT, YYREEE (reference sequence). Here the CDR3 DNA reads TGTGCCAGCAGCTTTTCAGGGGCAAGAAACACCATATATTTT. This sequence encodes CASSFSGARNTIYF.

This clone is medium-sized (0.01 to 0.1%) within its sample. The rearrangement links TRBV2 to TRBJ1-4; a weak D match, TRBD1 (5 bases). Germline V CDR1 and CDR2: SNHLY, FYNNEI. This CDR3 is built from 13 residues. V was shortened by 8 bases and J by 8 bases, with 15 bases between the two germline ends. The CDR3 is CASLSGLNEKLFF. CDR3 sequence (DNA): TGTGCCAGCCTGTCAGGGCTTAACGAAAAACTGTTTTTT.

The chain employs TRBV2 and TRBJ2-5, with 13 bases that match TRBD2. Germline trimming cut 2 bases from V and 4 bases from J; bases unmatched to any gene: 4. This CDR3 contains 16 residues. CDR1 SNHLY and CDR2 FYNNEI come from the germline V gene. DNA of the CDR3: TGTGCCAGCAGTGAAACCAGACTAGCGGGGGGAGAGACCCAGTACTTC. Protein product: CASSETRLAGGETQYF.

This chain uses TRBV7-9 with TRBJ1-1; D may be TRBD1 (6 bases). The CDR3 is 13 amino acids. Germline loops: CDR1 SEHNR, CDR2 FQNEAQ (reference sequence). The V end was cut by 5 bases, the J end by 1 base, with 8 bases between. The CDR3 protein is CASSKQGNTEAFF. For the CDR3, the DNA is TGTGCCAGCAGCAAACAGGGGAACACTGAAGCTTTCTTT.